Each of the 6 T cell receptor beta chains below was sequenced from the same sample in a study of CDR3 diversity in severe acne. TCRdb recomputed calls from the PCR reads with MiXCR, one row per CDR3 protein. The sample shows 90,000 or so distinct CDR3 sequences, around 50% of them seen only once. The sequenced material came from blood. All receptors come from a male donor in good health, serving as a control.

The rearrangement uses TRBV20-1 and TRBJ1-6; TRBD1 is a possible D gene (6 bases). The CDR3 is 13 residues long. CDR1 and CDR2 from the germline V gene are DFQATT and SNEGSKA (reference sequence). Trimming cost V 3 bases and J 8 bases, with 11 bases left between them. This chain's CDR3 is CSASGTSDSPLHF. The CDR3 nucleotides are TGCAGTGCTAGCGGGACAAGTGATTCACCCCTCCACTTT.

This clonotype was observed a few times. The chain has TRBV2 and TRBJ1-1; no clear D. V lost 6 bases and J lost 7, with 6 bases in between. The CDR3 runs 10 residues. CDR1 SNHLY and CDR2 FYNNEI come from the germline V gene. The chain's CDR3 is CASRFGEAFF. The CDR3 nucleotides are TGTGCCAGCAGGTTCGGTGAAGCTTTCTTT.

The chain employs TRBV7-3 and TRBJ1-1; D is perhaps TRBD1 (5 bases). Looked up from germline, CDR1 is SGHTA and CDR2 is FQGTGA. Trimming took 5 bases from V and 0 from J, leaving 10 bases between them. There are 14 residues in the CDR3. DNA of the CDR3: TGTGCCAGCAGCCCAGGGCCTATGAACACTGAAGCTTTCTTT. It yields the protein CASSPGPMNTEAFF.

This clonotype is medium-sized within its sample. The V call is TRBV9, the J call TRBJ1-2; maybe TRBD1 (6 bases). Looked up from germline, CDR1 is SGDLS and CDR2 is YYNGEE. The CDR3 consists of 16 residues. Trimming pared 4 bases from V and 0 bases from J, leaving 16 bases between. The CDR3 coding sequence is TGTGCCAGCAGCCCTGGGGGCCAGGCAGCTAACTATGGCTACACCTTC. Translation: CASSPGGQAANYGYTF.

This clonotype was picked up a small number of times. J is TRBJ1-1 and V is TRBV29-1, with a possible D match to TRBD1 (6 bases). Trimming left V 4 bases short and J 0 bases short, with 9 bases between. Germline CDR1 is SQVTM and CDR2 is ANQGSEA. The CDR3 extends over 13 amino acids. CDR3 coding DNA: TGCAGCGTTGTCGGGACACTGAACACTGAAGCTTTCTTT. Encoded protein: CSVVGTLNTEAFF.

This clonotype was recorded a few times. The chain employs TRBV11-2 and TRBJ1-1, with D possibly TRBD1 on 5 matching bases. The CDR3 has 14 amino acids. Per the germline V gene, CDR1 is SGHAT and CDR2 is FQNNGV. V was cut by 5 bases and J by 6 bases, with 16 bases left in between. In DNA form, the CDR3 reads TGTGCCAGCAGCCCGGGGGGTATCGGGGCTGAAGCTTTCTTT. Protein: CASSPGGIGAEAFF.